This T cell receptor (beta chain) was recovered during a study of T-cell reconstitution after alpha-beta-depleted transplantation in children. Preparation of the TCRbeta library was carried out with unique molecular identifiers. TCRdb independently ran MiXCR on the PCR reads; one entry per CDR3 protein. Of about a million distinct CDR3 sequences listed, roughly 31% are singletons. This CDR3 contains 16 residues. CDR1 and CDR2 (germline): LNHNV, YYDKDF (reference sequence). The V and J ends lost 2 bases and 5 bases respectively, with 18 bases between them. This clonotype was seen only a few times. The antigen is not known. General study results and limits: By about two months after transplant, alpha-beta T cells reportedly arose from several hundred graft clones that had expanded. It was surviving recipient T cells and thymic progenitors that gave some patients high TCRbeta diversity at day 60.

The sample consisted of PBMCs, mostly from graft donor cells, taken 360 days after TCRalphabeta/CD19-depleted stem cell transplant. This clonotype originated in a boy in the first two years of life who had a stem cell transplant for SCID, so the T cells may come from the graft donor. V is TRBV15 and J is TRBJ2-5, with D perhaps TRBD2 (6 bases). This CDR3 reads CATSRPAGPLGETQYF. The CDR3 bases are TGTGCCACCAGCAGACCCGCGGGACCCCTGGGGGAGACCCAGTACTTC.